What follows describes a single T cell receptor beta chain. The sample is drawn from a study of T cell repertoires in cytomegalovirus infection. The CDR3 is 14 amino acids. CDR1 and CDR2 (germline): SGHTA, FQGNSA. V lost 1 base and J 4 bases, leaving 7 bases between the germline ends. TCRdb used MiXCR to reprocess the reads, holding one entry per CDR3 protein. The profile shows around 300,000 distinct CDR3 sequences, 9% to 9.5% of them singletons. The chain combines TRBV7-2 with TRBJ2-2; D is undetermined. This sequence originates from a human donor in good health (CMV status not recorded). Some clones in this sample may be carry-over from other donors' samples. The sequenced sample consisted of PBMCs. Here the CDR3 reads CASSLDWSTGELFF. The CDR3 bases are TGTGCCAGCAGCTTAGATTGGAGCACCGGGGAGCTGTTTTTT.